One sample yielded the 12 T cell receptor beta chains listed below, sequenced in a study of blood T cell repertoires in COVID-19. Measured with immunoSEQ multiplex PCR; TCRdb has only the in-frame clones, and not every one. The data contain some 69,000 clones, roughly 73% of them singletons. The sequencing sample was made of peripheral blood. These receptors came from a human donor in a cohort sampled during active COVID-19.

V usage is TRBV5-1 and J usage is TRBJ2-1, with D maybe TRBD2 (5 bases). Germline V CDR1 and CDR2: SGHRS, YFSETQ. The CDR3 spans 15 residues. V dropped 0 bases and J dropped 0 bases, with 7 bases sitting between them. The CDR3 loop reads CASSLVRDSYNEQFF. The CDR3 DNA reads TGCGCCAGCAGCTTGGTGAGGGACTCCTACAATGAGCAGTTCTTC.

This rearrangement joins TRBV20-1 to TRBJ1-2, with 10 positions matching TRBD1. The length of the CDR3 is 11 residues. Germline CDR1 is DFQATT and CDR2 is SNEGSKA (reference sequence). The CDR3 DNA reads as TGCAGGGTCGGGACAGGGGATGTCTACACCTTC. Translated: CRVGTGDVYTF.

This chain connects TRBV4-1 to TRBJ1-3; 10 bases align to TRBD1. V gave up 3 bases and J gave up 2 bases; unmatched junction bases: 4. The CDR3 covers 16 residues. The germline V gene has CDR1 MGHRA and CDR2 YSYEKL. CDR3: CASSQGQGPAGNTIYF. Here the CDR3 DNA reads TGCGCCAGCAGCCAGGGACAGGGGCCCGCTGGAAACACCATATATTTT.

In this sample, this clone turned up a few times. The V and J genes are TRBV7-9 and TRBJ2-1, with TRBD2 matching over 11 bases. Germline V gives CDR1 SEHNR, CDR2 FQNEAQ (reference sequence). The CDR3 sequence is 16 residues long. V was pared by 5 bases and J by 4 bases, with 7 bases of the junction left unmatched. CDR3 bases: TGTGCCAGCAGCCCCCCCGGGACTAGCGGTTACAATGAGCAGTTCTTC. Translated: CASSPPGTSGYNEQFF.

The chain combines TRBV18 with TRBJ1-6; 11 nucleotides match TRBD1. The CDR3 is 15 amino acids. V trimming: 4 bases; J trimming: 7 bases; junction bases outside the gene matches: 3. Germline loops: CDR1 KGHSH, CDR2 LQKENI. CDR3 residues: CASSLGQGANSPLHF. The CDR3 coding sequence is TGTGCCAGCTCACTCGGACAGGGGGCGAATTCACCCCTCCACTTT.

The V gene is TRBV5-1, the J gene TRBJ1-2; D unclear. Trimming shortened V by 4 bases and J by 4 bases, and 23 bases separated the two germline ends. Germline CDR1 SGHRS, CDR2 YFSETQ. The CDR3 has 17 residues. As DNA, the CDR3 is TGCGCCAGCAGCCGCTCGATATCCTGGGCAGTCTCCTATGGCTACACCTTC. It specifies CASSRSISWAVSYGYTF.

This chain connects TRBV5-1 to TRBJ2-3, with 7 bases aligning to TRBD1. The J segment lost 14 bases and the V segment lost 4 bases, leaving 10 bases of the junction unmatched. The CDR3 has 12 amino acids. Germline values: CDR1 SGHRS, CDR2 YFSETQ. The CDR3 bases are TGCGCCAGCAGCCCCGGGACAGCCGGGGCGTATTTT. It is translated as CASSPGTAGAYF.

This clone was seen once. The chain couples TRBV20-1 to TRBJ2-7; TRBD1 might be the D (6 bases). This CDR3 comprises 12 residues. V gave up 3 bases and J gave up 6 bases, with 12 bases separating them. CDR1 DFQATT and CDR2 SNEGSKA come from the germline V gene (reference sequence). CDR3 in DNA: TGCAGTGCTAGTCCGGGACAAGGCGAGCAGTACTTC. It encodes CSASPGQGEQYF.

J is TRBJ2-5 and V is TRBV19; a weak D match, TRBD1 (5 bases). Deletions cut 6 bases from V and 4 bases from J, with 18 bases between. Germline CDR1 LNHDA, CDR2 SQIVND (reference sequence). The CDR3 loop spans 15 amino acids. CDR3 DNA sequence: TGTGCCAGTAGGAAGACAGTGCCCCAAGTAGAGACCCAGTACTTC. Its protein is CASRKTVPQVETQYF.

This clone showed up just a few times. The chain uses TRBV5-1 and TRBJ1-1; 12 bases are a match to TRBD1. This CDR3 is 17 amino acids long. Germline lookup yields CDR1 SGHRS and CDR2 YFSETQ. V lost 3 bases, J lost 0 bases, and 6 bases stayed unmatched. CDR3 sequence: CASSSLGTGGLNTEAFF. CDR3 coding DNA: TGCGCCAGCAGCTCTCTAGGGACAGGGGGCCTGAACACTGAAGCTTTCTTT.

This chain uses TRBV19 with TRBJ2-2; 11 bases match TRBD1. V was pared by 5 bases and J by 4 bases, with 6 bases of the junction left unmatched. The CDR3 is 16 residues long. Germline V CDR1 and CDR2: LNHDA, SQIVND (reference sequence). The CDR3 sequence: CASSVPGTGGTGELFF. The CDR3 bases are TGTGCCAGTAGTGTCCCCGGGACAGGGGGCACCGGGGAGCTGTTTTTT.

V is TRBV10-3 and J is TRBJ2-3; TRBD1 might be the D (8 bases). Germline CDR1 is ENHRY and CDR2 is SYGVKD. This CDR3 comprises 15 residues. The V end lost 5 bases, the J end lost 0 bases, and 12 bases lay between the germline ends. CDR3 sequence reads: CAISQQGGSTDTQYF. The CDR3 bases are TGTGCCATCAGTCAACAGGGGGGGAGCACAGATACGCAGTATTTT.